Listed below are T cell receptor beta chains from one sample, sequenced in a study of blood T cell repertoires in COVID-19. Sequencing was performed with immunoSEQ multiplex PCR; in TCRdb, only in-frame clones are kept and a portion is missing. This sample yields about 180,000 clones, of which over 80% are seen a single time; roughly 1.6% belongs to the top ten. Sequencing was done on a sample of peripheral blood. These receptors originate from a woman in her forties or fifties with acute or convalescent COVID-19. Each CDR3 is given with its conserved first and last residue. The order of the fields is CDR3 protein, CDR3 DNA, V gene, J gene, D gene, clone size. A D gene is named only where the DNA matches it firmly. Clone size, where shown, is once, few, many, or a class for clones that have expanded.

CDR3aa: CASSPVDGTTWETQYF
CDR3nt: TGTGCCAGCAGCCCGGTCGACGGGACTACGTGGGAGACCCAGTACTTC
v_gene: TRBV6-2/TRBV6-3
j_gene: TRBJ2-5
d_gene: TRBD2
abundance: NA

CDR3aa: CASSQNRGTMSSYNEQFF
CDR3nt: TGTGCCAGCAGCCAAAATCGCGGGACGATGAGCTCCTACAATGAGCAGTTCTTC
v_gene: TRBV14
j_gene: TRBJ2-1
d_gene: NA
abundance: NA

CDR3aa: CASRGTVNYGYTF
CDR3nt: TGCGCCAGTCGCGGGACAGTCAACTATGGCTACACCTTC
v_gene: TRBV5-1
j_gene: TRBJ1-2
d_gene: TRBD1
abundance: NA

CDR3aa: CATGPRGYNEQFF
CDR3nt: TGTGCAACGGGCCCTAGGGGGTACAATGAGCAGTTCTTC
v_gene: TRBV7-2
j_gene: TRBJ2-1
d_gene: NA
abundance: few

CDR3aa: CASSVRDRGYEAFF
CDR3nt: TGTGCCAGCAGCGTAAGGGACAGGGGGTATGAAGCTTTCTTT
v_gene: TRBV13
j_gene: TRBJ1-1
d_gene: TRBD1
abundance: NA

CDR3aa: CASSRQGDSEKLFF
CDR3nt: TGTGCCAGCAGTCGACAGGGTGATAGCGAAAAACTGTTTTTT
v_gene: TRBV27
j_gene: TRBJ1-4
d_gene: TRBD1
abundance: NA

CDR3aa: CASSGGGTPNEQYF
CDR3nt: TGTGCCAGCTCAGGCGGGGGAACCCCCAACGAGCAGTACTTC
v_gene: TRBV18
j_gene: TRBJ2-7
d_gene: TRBD2
abundance: NA

CDR3aa: CASSHVYRGPYEQYF
CDR3nt: TGCGCCAGCAGCCATGTATACAGGGGGCCCTACGAGCAGTACTTC
v_gene: TRBV4-3
j_gene: TRBJ2-7
d_gene: TRBD1
abundance: NA

CDR3aa: CASSSGLAGQRHEQYF
CDR3nt: TGTGCCAGCAGCTCGGGACTAGCGGGACAGAGGCACGAGCAGTACTTC
v_gene: TRBV6-2/TRBV6-3
j_gene: TRBJ2-7
d_gene: TRBD2
abundance: once

CDR3aa: CASSRSGVRGYTF
CDR3nt: TGTGCCAGCAGCCGCTCAGGGGTAAGAGGCTACACCTTC
v_gene: TRBV7-9
j_gene: TRBJ1-2
d_gene: NA
abundance: NA

CDR3aa: CASSPGQGAGANVLTF
CDR3nt: TGCGCCAGCAGCCCAGGACAGGGTGCTGGGGCCAACGTCCTGACTTTC
v_gene: TRBV4-1
j_gene: TRBJ2-6
d_gene: TRBD1
abundance: NA

CDR3aa: CASSPVPGGYEKLFF
CDR3nt: TGTGCCAGCAGCCCAGTACCGGGGGGCTATGAAAAACTGTTTTTT
v_gene: TRBV5-4
j_gene: TRBJ1-4
d_gene: NA
abundance: NA

CDR3aa: CASSQQGVTGNTIYF
CDR3nt: TGCGCCAGCAGCCAGCAGGGGGTAACTGGAAACACCATATATTTT
v_gene: TRBV4-1
j_gene: TRBJ1-3
d_gene: TRBD1
abundance: NA

CDR3aa: CASSLWGGTNEKLFF
CDR3nt: TGTGCCAGCAGCTTATGGGGGGGGACTAATGAAAAACTGTTTTTT
v_gene: TRBV7-2
j_gene: TRBJ1-4
d_gene: NA
abundance: NA

CDR3aa: CATSDLSPGDTGELFF
CDR3nt: TGTGCCACCAGTGATTTGTCGCCAGGGGACACCGGGGAGCTGTTTTTT
v_gene: TRBV24-1
j_gene: TRBJ2-2
d_gene: NA
abundance: NA

CDR3aa: CASSSPGQGTDEQFF
CDR3nt: TGTGCCAGCAGTTCTCCTGGGCAGGGTACGGATGAGCAGTTCTTC
v_gene: TRBV6-5
j_gene: TRBJ2-1
d_gene: NA
abundance: NA

CDR3aa: CASSLVGSGGARDTQYF
CDR3nt: TGTGCCAGCAGCTTAGTGGGTAGCGGGGGGGCCAGGGATACGCAGTATTTT
v_gene: TRBV7-2
j_gene: TRBJ2-3
d_gene: TRBD2
abundance: NA

CDR3aa: CASSAGTGYEKLFF
CDR3nt: TGCGCCAGCAGCGCCGGGACAGGGTATGAAAAACTGTTTTTT
v_gene: TRBV5-1
j_gene: TRBJ1-4
d_gene: TRBD1
abundance: NA

CDR3aa: CASSLAQLYEQYF
CDR3nt: TGTGCCAGCAGCTTAGCGCAGTTGTACGAGCAGTACTTC
v_gene: TRBV7-9
j_gene: TRBJ2-7
d_gene: NA
abundance: few

CDR3aa: CSVLQGNGYTF
CDR3nt: TGCAGCGTTTTGCAGGGAAATGGCTACACCTTC
v_gene: TRBV29-1
j_gene: TRBJ1-2
d_gene: NA
abundance: NA

CDR3aa: CASSLALGAFETQYF
CDR3nt: TGTGCCAGCAGCTTAGCGCTAGGAGCTTTCGAGACCCAGTACTTC
v_gene: TRBV7-2
j_gene: TRBJ2-5
d_gene: NA
abundance: NA

CDR3aa: CATSRLYHYEQYF
CDR3nt: TGTGCCACCTCGCGTCTCTACCACTACGAGCAGTACTTC
v_gene: TRBV27
j_gene: TRBJ2-7
d_gene: NA
abundance: NA

CDR3aa: CASSTLAGVNTQYF
CDR3nt: TGTGCCAGTAGCACACTAGCGGGAGTGAATACGCAGTATTTT
v_gene: TRBV19
j_gene: TRBJ2-3
d_gene: TRBD2
abundance: NA

CDR3aa: CAWRASGTYEQYF
CDR3nt: TGTGCCTGGCGCGCTAGCGGGACCTACGAGCAGTACTTC
v_gene: TRBV30
j_gene: TRBJ2-7
d_gene: TRBD2
abundance: NA

CDR3aa: CASGTGNFEQYF
CDR3nt: TGTGCGTCCGGGACAGGGAATTTCGAGCAGTACTTC
v_gene: TRBV30
j_gene: TRBJ2-7
d_gene: TRBD1
abundance: NA

CDR3aa: CAWSHQGGWLGKLFF
CDR3nt: TGTGCCTGGAGCCACCAGGGTGGCTGGCTCGGGAAACTGTTTTTT
v_gene: TRBV30
j_gene: TRBJ1-4
d_gene: NA
abundance: NA

CDR3aa: CASSPLAGANEKLFF
CDR3nt: TGCGCCAGCAGTCCTCTGGCGGGGGCTAATGAAAAACTGTTTTTT
v_gene: TRBV5-1
j_gene: TRBJ1-4
d_gene: NA
abundance: once

CDR3aa: CASSPAGTADNEKLFF
CDR3nt: TGTGCCAGCAGCCCAGCCGGGACAGCCGATAATGAAAAACTGTTTTTT
v_gene: TRBV7-2
j_gene: TRBJ1-4
d_gene: TRBD1
abundance: NA

CDR3aa: CASRWDSSGNTIYF
CDR3nt: TGTGCCAGCAGGTGGGACAGCTCTGGAAACACCATATATTTT
v_gene: TRBV2
j_gene: TRBJ1-3
d_gene: TRBD1
abundance: NA

CDR3aa: CASSSKLGGDFGYTF
CDR3nt: TGTGCCAGCAGTTCAAAATTAGGGGGGGATTTTGGCTACACCTTC
v_gene: TRBV5-4
j_gene: TRBJ1-2
d_gene: NA
abundance: NA

CDR3aa: CARTDRGGRTEAFF
CDR3nt: TGTGCCCGGACAGACAGGGGAGGACGTACTGAAGCTTTCTTT
v_gene: TRBV30
j_gene: TRBJ1-1
d_gene: TRBD1
abundance: few

CDR3aa: CASSQDGQGYPYNEQFF
CDR3nt: TGTGCCAGCAGCCAAGATGGACAGGGATACCCCTACAATGAGCAGTTCTTC
v_gene: TRBV4-2
j_gene: TRBJ2-1
d_gene: TRBD1
abundance: NA

CDR3aa: CASSLLLLNREGERDTQYF
CDR3nt: TGCGCCAGCAGCCTTTTACTTCTGAACCGAGAGGGGGAGAGAGATACGCAGTATTTT
v_gene: TRBV4-1
j_gene: TRBJ2-3
d_gene: NA
abundance: NA

CDR3aa: CASSISDEKLFF
CDR3nt: TGTGCCAGTAGTATTTCAGATGAAAAACTGTTTTTT
v_gene: TRBV19
j_gene: TRBJ1-4
d_gene: NA
abundance: NA

CDR3aa: CASSLTGTGGGYTF
CDR3nt: TGTGCCAGCAGCCTCACCGGGACAGGGGGTGGCTACACCTTC
v_gene: TRBV27
j_gene: TRBJ1-2
d_gene: TRBD1
abundance: NA